Listed below are T cell receptor beta chains from one sample, sequenced in a study of blood T cells in healthy people across ages. Each CDR3 protein is one row after TCRdb ran MiXCR on the 5' RACE reads. The table shows roughly 1,100,000 distinct CDR3 sequences, with around 27% occurring only once. The sample was also reused in another study, on T cells of mothers and their children.

Material: blood. Receptor source: a girl aged 2 to 9 in good health. CDR3s include the opening cysteine and the closing phenylalanine or tryptophan. A D gene is named only where the DNA matches it firmly. The size field is filled for only some rows; it gives once, few, many or a size class.

j_gene	v_gene	abundance	d_gene	CDR3aa	CDR3nt
TRBJ2-5	TRBV2	few	NA	CASSYQGGQTQYF	TGTGCCAGCAGTTATCAAGGGGGGCAGACCCAGTACTTC
TRBJ2-3	TRBV20-1	NA	NA	CSAEFDPTPDTQYF	TGCAGTGCCGAATTTGACCCGACGCCGGATACGCAGTATTTT
TRBJ2-7	TRBV2	few	TRBD2	CASLTSGTYEQYF	TGTGCCAGTTTGACTAGCGGGACTTACGAGCAGTACTTC
TRBJ1-1	TRBV25-1	NA	NA	CASTWNTEAFF	TGTGCCAGCACGTGGAACACTGAAGCTTTCTTT
TRBJ2-6	TRBV20-1	NA	NA	CSARDLRGQTGANVLTF	TGCAGTGCTAGAGATTTGCGGGGGCAAACTGGGGCCAACGTCCTGACTTTC
TRBJ1-6	TRBV7-8	NA	NA	CASSFGEPGHTNSPLHF	TGTGCCAGCAGCTTTGGAGAACCGGGACACACCAATTCACCCCTCCACTTT
TRBJ2-7	TRBV4-1	NA	TRBD1	CASSLGTGKLREQYF	TGCGCCAGCAGCCTCGGGACAGGGAAACTTCGCGAGCAGTACTTC
TRBJ1-5	TRBV3-1	few	TRBD1	CASSRTGSGVQPQHF	TGTGCCAGCAGCCGGACAGGGTCAGGGGTTCAGCCCCAGCATTTT
TRBJ1-1	TRBV12-3/TRBV12-4	few	NA	CASSTGYLGTEAFF	TGTGCCAGCAGCACAGGTTACTTGGGCACTGAAGCTTTCTTT
TRBJ1-2	TRBV7-2	NA	NA	CASSPRWDSYGYTF	TGTGCCAGCAGCCCTAGATGGGACTCATATGGCTACACCTTC
TRBJ2-1	TRBV6-6	few	NA	CASSPGPGAEQFF	TGTGCCAGCAGTCCAGGTCCCGGGGCTGAGCAGTTCTTC
TRBJ2-7	TRBV7-9	few	NA	CASSLGTQQYF	TGTGCCAGCAGCCTGGGGACGCAGCAGTACTTC
TRBJ2-5	TRBV18	NA	TRBD2	CASSPPSGVQETQYF	TGTGCCAGCTCACCACCTAGCGGGGTACAAGAGACCCAGTACTTC
TRBJ1-4	TRBV29-1	NA	NA	CSVRLVSEKLFF	TGCAGCGTTCGGCTTGTAAGTGAAAAACTGTTTTTT
TRBJ2-2	TRBV7-9	NA	NA	CASSLEVMHTGELFF	TGTGCCAGCAGCTTAGAAGTGATGCACACCGGGGAGCTGTTTTTT
TRBJ1-2	TRBV6-1	few	NA	CASISQERRGYTF	TGTGCCAGCATTTCACAAGAGCGTCGGGGCTACACCTTC
TRBJ2-1	TRBV21-1	NA	NA	CASSNNPGGNYNEQFF	TGTGCCAGCAGCAATAATCCGGGGGGGAATTACAATGAGCAGTTCTTC
TRBJ2-7	TRBV11-2	NA	TRBD1	CASSSYRGYNEQYF	TGTGCCAGCAGCTCATACAGGGGGTATAACGAGCAGTACTTC
TRBJ2-1	TRBV20-1	few	TRBD2	CSARDGGGGGTSYNEQFF	TGCAGTGCTAGAGATGGTGGAGGCGGGGGGACCTCCTACAATGAGCAGTTCTTC
TRBJ2-7	TRBV27	few	NA	CASSFGVTFPYEQYF	TGTGCCAGCTCCTTTGGAGTGACTTTCCCCTACGAGCAGTACTTC
TRBJ2-2	TRBV7-3	few	TRBD2	CASSFGVLLAGAGDTGELFF	TGTGCCAGCAGCTTCGGCGTGTTGCTAGCGGGAGCTGGTGACACCGGGGAGCTGTTTTTT
TRBJ2-7	TRBV7-9	NA	TRBD1	CASSSGGDYEQYF	TGTGCCAGCAGCTCAGGGGGCGACTACGAGCAGTACTTC
TRBJ1-5	TRBV6-2/TRBV6-3	NA	TRBD1	CASSIDRVPGQPQHF	TGTGCCAGCAGTATCGACAGGGTCCCCGGCCAGCCCCAGCATTTT
TRBJ1-1	TRBV20-1	NA	NA	CSARDQNTEAFF	TGCAGTGCTAGGGACCAGAACACTGAAGCTTTCTTT
TRBJ2-5	TRBV20-1	NA	NA	CSAVARGWETQYF	TGCAGTGCTGTTGCTAGGGGGTGGGAGACCCAGTACTTC
TRBJ2-7	TRBV4-1	few	TRBD1	CASSQGGQGPYEQYF	TGCGCCAGCAGCCAGGGTGGACAGGGGCCCTACGAGCAGTACTTC
TRBJ2-7	TRBV10-1	NA	NA	CASSVTDTYEQYF	TGCGCTAGCAGTGTCACGGACACCTACGAGCAGTACTTC
TRBJ2-6	TRBV5-1	NA	NA	CASSPDAYSGANVLTF	TGCGCCAGCAGCCCGGACGCCTACTCTGGGGCCAACGTCCTGACTTTC
TRBJ2-7	TRBV28	NA	NA	CASSFYSLGTYEQYF	TGTGCCAGCAGTTTTTATTCCCTAGGAACCTACGAGCAGTACTTC
TRBJ2-1	TRBV5-1	few	NA	CASSLAAPRAEQFF	TGCGCCAGCAGCTTGGCGGCGCCTCGGGCTGAGCAGTTCTTC
TRBJ1-2	TRBV12-3/TRBV12-4	NA	NA	CASSFQYEANYGYTF	TGTGCCAGCAGTTTTCAGTACGAAGCTAACTATGGCTACACCTTC
TRBJ1-1	TRBV7-2	NA	NA	CASSLGEFSEAFF	TGTGCCAGCAGCTTAGGGGAGTTCTCTGAAGCTTTCTTT
TRBJ2-7	TRBV28	few	TRBD1	CASSSPAGTGSYEQYF	TGTGCCAGCAGTTCTCCGGCGGGGACAGGGTCTTACGAGCAGTACTTC
TRBJ2-5	TRBV6-5	many	TRBD1	CASSVIDQGAAQETQYF	TGTGCCAGCAGTGTAATCGACCAGGGGGCAGCCCAAGAGACCCAGTACTTC
TRBJ2-1	TRBV29-1	NA	NA	CSVGNWINEQFF	TGCAGCGTTGGGAACTGGATCAATGAGCAGTTCTTC
TRBJ2-6	TRBV3-1	few	NA	CASSQESLSGANVLTF	TGTGCCAGCAGCCAAGAATCACTCTCTGGGGCCAACGTCCTGACTTTC
TRBJ2-5	TRBV10-3	NA	TRBD1	CAISLGQTTIQETQYF	TGTGCCATCAGCCTGGGACAGACAACCATCCAAGAGACCCAGTACTTC